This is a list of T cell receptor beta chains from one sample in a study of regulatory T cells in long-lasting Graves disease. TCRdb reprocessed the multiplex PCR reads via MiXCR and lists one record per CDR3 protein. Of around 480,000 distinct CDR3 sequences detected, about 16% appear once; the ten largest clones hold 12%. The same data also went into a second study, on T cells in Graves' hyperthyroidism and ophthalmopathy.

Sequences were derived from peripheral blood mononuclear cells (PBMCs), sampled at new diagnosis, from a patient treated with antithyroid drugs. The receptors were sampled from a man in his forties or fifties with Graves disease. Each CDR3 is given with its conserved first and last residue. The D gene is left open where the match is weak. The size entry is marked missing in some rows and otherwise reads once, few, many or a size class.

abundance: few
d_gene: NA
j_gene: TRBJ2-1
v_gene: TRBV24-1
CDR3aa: CATSDPGATFYNEQFF
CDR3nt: TGTGCCACCAGTGACCCGGGGGCTACATTCTACAATGAGCAGTTCTTC

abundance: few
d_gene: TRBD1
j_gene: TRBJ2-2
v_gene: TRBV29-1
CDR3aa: CSARGHTGELFF
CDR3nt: TGCAGCGCGAGGGGGCACACCGGGGAGCTGTTTTTT

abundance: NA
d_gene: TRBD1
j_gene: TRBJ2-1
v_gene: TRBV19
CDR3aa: CASSNRQGAQTNYNEQFF
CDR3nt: TGTGCCAGTAGTAATCGACAGGGGGCCCAAACGAACTACAATGAGCAGTTCTTC

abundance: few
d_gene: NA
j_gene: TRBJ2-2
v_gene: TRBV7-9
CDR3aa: CASILPRRGPPGELFF
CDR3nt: TGTGCCAGCATCCTTCCTAGGAGGGGGCCGCCCGGGGAGCTGTTTTTT

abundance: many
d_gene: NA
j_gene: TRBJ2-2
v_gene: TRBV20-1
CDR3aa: CSAAYRENTGELFF
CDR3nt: TGCAGTGCCGCATACAGGGAAAACACCGGGGAGCTGTTTTTT

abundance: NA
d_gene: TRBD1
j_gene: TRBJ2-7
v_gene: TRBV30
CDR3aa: CAWAQTGTGNEQYF
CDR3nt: TGTGCCTGGGCACAAACCGGGACAGGGAACGAGCAGTACTTC

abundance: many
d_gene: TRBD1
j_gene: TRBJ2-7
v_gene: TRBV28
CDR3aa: CASRPDRDQQYF
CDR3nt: TGTGCCAGCAGGCCGGACAGGGACCAACAGTACTTC

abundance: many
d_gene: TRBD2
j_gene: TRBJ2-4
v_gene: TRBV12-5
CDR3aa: CASGLSREAGDIQYF
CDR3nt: TGTGCTAGTGGTTTGAGTCGGGAGGCGGGGGACATTCAGTACTTC

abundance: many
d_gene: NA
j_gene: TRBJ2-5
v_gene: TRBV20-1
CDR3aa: CSAVPTLRGNYQETQYF
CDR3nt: TGCAGTGCTGTCCCCACTCTACGCGGGAACTACCAAGAGACCCAGTACTTC

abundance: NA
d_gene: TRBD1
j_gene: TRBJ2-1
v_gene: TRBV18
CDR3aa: CASSPPDRGHDGNEQFF
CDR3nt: TGTGCCAGCTCACCACCGGACAGGGGCCACGATGGGAATGAGCAGTTCTTC

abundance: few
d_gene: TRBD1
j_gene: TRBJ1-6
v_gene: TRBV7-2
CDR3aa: CASSRTGTGILNSPLHF
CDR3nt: TGTGCCAGCAGTCGAACCGGGACAGGGATTTTGAATTCACCCCTCCACTTT

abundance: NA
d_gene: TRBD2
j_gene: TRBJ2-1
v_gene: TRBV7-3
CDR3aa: CASSHQPGLAGSDEQFF
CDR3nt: TGTGCCAGCAGCCATCAACCGGGACTAGCGGGATCGGATGAGCAGTTCTTC

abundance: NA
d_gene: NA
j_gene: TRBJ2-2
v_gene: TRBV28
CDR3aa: CASSSGVNTGELFF
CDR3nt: TGTGCCAGCAGTTCCGGCGTCAACACCGGGGAGCTGTTTTTT

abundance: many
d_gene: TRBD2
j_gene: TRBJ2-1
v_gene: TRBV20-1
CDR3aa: CSASGSSGSHSSYNEQFF
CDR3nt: TGCAGTGCTAGCGGCTCTAGCGGGAGTCATAGCTCCTACAATGAGCAGTTCTTC

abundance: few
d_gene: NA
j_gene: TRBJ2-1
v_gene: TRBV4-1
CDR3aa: CASSQDGVSAADNEQFF
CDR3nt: TGCGCCAGCAGCCAAGACGGAGTTAGCGCAGCCGACAATGAGCAGTTCTTC

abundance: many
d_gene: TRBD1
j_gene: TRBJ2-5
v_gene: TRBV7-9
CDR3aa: CASSLSKGASQETQYF
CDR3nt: TGTGCCAGCAGCTTATCCAAGGGGGCGAGCCAAGAGACCCAGTACTTC

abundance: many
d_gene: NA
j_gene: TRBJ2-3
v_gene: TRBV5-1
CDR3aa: CASSYRVEDTQYF
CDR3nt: TGCGCCAGCAGCTACAGGGTGGAAGATACGCAGTATTTT

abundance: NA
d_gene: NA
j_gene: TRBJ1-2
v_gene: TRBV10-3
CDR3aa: CAITGTARTYGYTF
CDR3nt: TGTGCCATCACCGGGACGGCGAGGACTTATGGCTACACCTTC

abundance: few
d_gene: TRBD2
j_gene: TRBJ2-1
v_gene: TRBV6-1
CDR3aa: CASESGRRVGNEQFF
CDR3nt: TGTGCCAGTGAGAGCGGGAGAAGGGTTGGGAATGAGCAGTTCTTC

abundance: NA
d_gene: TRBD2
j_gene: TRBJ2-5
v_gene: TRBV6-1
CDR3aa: CASSPLGGTGETQYF
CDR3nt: TGTGCCAGCAGTCCCCTGGGGGGGACGGGGGAGACCCAGTACTTC

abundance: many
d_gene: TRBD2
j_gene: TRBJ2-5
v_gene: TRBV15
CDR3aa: CATSPGTSGPSETQYF
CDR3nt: TGTGCCACCAGCCCCGGGACTAGCGGGCCCTCAGAGACCCAGTACTTC

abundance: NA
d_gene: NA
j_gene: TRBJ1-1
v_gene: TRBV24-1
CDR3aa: CATTRRASGEAFF
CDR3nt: TGTGCCACCACTCGCAGGGCGAGCGGTGAAGCTTTCTTT

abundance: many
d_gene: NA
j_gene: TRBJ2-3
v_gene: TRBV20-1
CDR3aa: CSAMRRASSPTDTQYF
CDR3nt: TGCAGTGCTATGCGCCGGGCCTCTAGCCCTACAGATACGCAGTATTTT

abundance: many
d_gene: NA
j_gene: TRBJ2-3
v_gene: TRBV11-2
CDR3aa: CASSLVRADGDTQYF
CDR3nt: TGTGCCAGCAGCTTAGTCAGGGCCGACGGAGATACGCAGTATTTT

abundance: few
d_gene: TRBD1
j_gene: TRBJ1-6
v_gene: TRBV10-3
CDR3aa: CAIRVTGNSPLHF
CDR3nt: TGTGCCATCAGGGTGACAGGGAATTCACCCCTCCACTTT

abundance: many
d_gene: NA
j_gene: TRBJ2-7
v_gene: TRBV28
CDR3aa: CASSASEGSYEQYF
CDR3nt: TGTGCCAGCAGTGCAAGCGAGGGCTCCTACGAGCAGTACTTC

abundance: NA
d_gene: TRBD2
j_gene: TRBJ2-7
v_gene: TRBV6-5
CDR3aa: CASSFSRTSATYEQYF
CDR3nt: TGTGCCAGCAGTTTTTCCCGGACTAGCGCCACCTACGAGCAGTACTTC

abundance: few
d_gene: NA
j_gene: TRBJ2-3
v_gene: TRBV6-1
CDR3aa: CASTFEGLGTDTQYF
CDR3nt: TGTGCCAGCACATTTGAGGGACTTGGCACAGATACGCAGTATTTT

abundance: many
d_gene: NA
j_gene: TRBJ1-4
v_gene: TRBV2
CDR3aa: CAVQGRHNEKLFF
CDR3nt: TGTGCCGTTCAGGGACGGCATAATGAAAAACTGTTTTTT

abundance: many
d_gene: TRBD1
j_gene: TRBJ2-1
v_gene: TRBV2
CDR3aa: CASSPYRDRGRYEQFF
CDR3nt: TGTGCCAGCAGTCCTTACCGGGACAGGGGACGGTATGAGCAGTTCTTC

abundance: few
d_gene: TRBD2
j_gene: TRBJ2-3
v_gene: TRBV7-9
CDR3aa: CASSLGTLREHPDTQYF
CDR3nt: TGTGCCAGCAGCTTAGGGACCTTGCGGGAGCACCCAGATACGCAGTATTTT

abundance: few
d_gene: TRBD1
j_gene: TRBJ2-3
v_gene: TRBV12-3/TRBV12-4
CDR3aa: CASIRDSADTQYF
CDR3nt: TGTGCCAGCATCCGGGACAGTGCAGATACGCAGTATTTT

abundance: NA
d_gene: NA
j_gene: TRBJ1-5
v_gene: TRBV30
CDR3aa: CAWSPQVNQPQHF
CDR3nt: TGTGCCTGGAGTCCCCAGGTAAATCAGCCCCAGCATTTT

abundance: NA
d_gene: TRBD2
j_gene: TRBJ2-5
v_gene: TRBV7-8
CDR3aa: CASSSSGRLQETQYF
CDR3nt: TGTGCCAGCAGCTCCAGCGGGAGGCTCCAAGAGACCCAGTACTTC